This TCR beta chain is drawn from a study of tumor and adjacent non-tumor tissue in lung cancer. Study-level information: Stage I to III disease affected 10 men and about five women aged about 30 to 85. Study outcomes and limitations: Tumor tissue had significantly higher TCR diversity than normal lung.

Comments on this clonotype: Its target is not known. A read error may produce the germline difference seen at one junction end.

RNA was extracted from bulk tissue without any cell sorting. The library came from three nested PCR rounds adapted from ARM-PCR protocols. TCRdb re-called the multiplex PCR reads through MiXCR, storing one row per CDR3 protein. The sample contains around 79,000 distinct CDR3 sequences, about two thirds of which appear only once. The clonotype was recovered from a woman between 40 and 50 years old with non-small cell lung cancer. Specimen: lung tumor tissue.

CDR3 nucleotide sequence: TGCACCAGCAGTGTCAGGGTCAACGAACAGTACTTC. It codes for CTSSVRVNEQYF. The gene calls are TRBV10-2 and TRBJ2-7, with TRBD1 as a possible D gene (5 bases). Germline V lookup: CDR1 WSHSY, CDR2 SAAADI. The CDR3 runs to 12 residues.